This T cell receptor (beta chain) emerged from a study of human T cells and chemical hapten exposure. Whole-study context: Researchers reported sensitizing an approximately 2 cm by approximately 2 cm upper inner arm skin site with 2% DPC. There were weekly diphenylcyclopropenone doses to the scalp for patients throughout the roughly 23-week study. Mostly female, the patients presented with alopecia areata, totalis or universalis. Study-wide findings and caveats: DPC sensitization did not alter TCRs above 1 in 1000 frequency.

Time point given: patch test 1, 2 weeks after DPC sensitization. As to treatment: therapeutic diphenylcyclopropenone sensitization with weekly scalp DPC. CDR3 length equals 14 residues. From germline, CDR1 is MNHEY and CDR2 SVGAGI. The ends lost 5 bases at V and 4 bases at J; junction bases unmatched: 4. This clonotype turned up a few times. Its target is not known. From the RACE reads, TCRdb called clonotypes with MiXCR, one entry per CDR3 protein. Here the sample spans 100,000 to 150,000 distinct CDR3 sequences, approximately 15% being singletons. Sequencing was performed on whole blood, taken in connection with sensitization to the hapten diphenylcyclopropenone (DPC). The TCR was taken from a man aged 18 to 29 with alopecia areata. Some clones in this sample may be carry-over from other donors' samples. The chain recombines TRBV6-5 with TRBJ2-3; TRBD1 matches 9 bases. The chain's CDR3 is CASSQGTGPDTQYF. Written as DNA, the CDR3 is TGTGCCAGCAGTCAAGGGACAGGGCCAGATACGCAGTATTTT.